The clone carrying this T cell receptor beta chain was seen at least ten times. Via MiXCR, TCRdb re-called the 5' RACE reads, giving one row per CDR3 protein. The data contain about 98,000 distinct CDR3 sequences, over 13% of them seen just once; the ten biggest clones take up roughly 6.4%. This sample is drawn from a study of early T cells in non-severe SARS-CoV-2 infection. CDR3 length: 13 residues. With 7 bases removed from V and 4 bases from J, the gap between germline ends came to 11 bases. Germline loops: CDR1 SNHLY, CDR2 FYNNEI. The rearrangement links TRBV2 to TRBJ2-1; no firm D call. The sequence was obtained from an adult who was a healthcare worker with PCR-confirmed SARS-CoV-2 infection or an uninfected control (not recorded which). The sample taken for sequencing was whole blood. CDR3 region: CASMPRAYNEQFF. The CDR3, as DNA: TGTGCCAGCATGCCCCGGGCTTACAATGAGCAGTTCTTC.